This TCR beta chain originates from a study of shared clonotypes between healthy human individuals (TCRdb year 2020). For context, the study as a whole: A couple of women and three men aged 18 to 49 years were included in the cohort. Blood TCR repertoires of a handful of healthy adults were deeply sequenced to estimate repertoire size and the extent of clonotype sharing between individuals. Leukapheresis yielded between about 0.9 and 9.5 billion PBMCs per donor. To increase sequencing depth and limit assay-specific biases, different laboratories used diverse techniques to prepare libraries and sequence TCR repertoires. Per donor, three plates each were used for CD4 naive and CD4 memory, two for CD8 naive, and one for CD8 memory. The paper's findings and limits, for the study overall: Sampling was restricted to blood, and TCR repertoires in tissue are likely to differ from TCR repertoires in blood. Even with the large sequencing depth, rarefaction of the sorted-subset datasets indicated that sequencing was incomplete. Pairwise subsampling led to the expectation that sequencing depth would affect the degree of clonotype sharing among donors. Because the study included only a small number of donors, the genetic and exposure-history diversity represented was limited. Naive subsets generally had larger estimated clonotype richness than memory subsets did. Across a few donors, roughly 5.4% of naive CD4, roughly 3.4% of naive CD8, roughly 2.2% of memory CD4, and under 0.45% of memory CD8 clonotypes were shared. Compared with non-shared clonotypes, clonotypes shared by all four sorted-subset donors had higher generation probabilities.

TCR CDR3 regions were amplified from genomic DNA by multiplex PCR using the deep immunoSEQ assay. Genomic DNA extracted from each cell subset was distributed evenly over all wells of several immunoSEQ 96-well plates, and each plate served as one replicate. For sorted subsets, approximately 190 ng genomic DNA, equal to tens of thousands of T cell genomes, was loaded into each replicate PCR. The purified libraries were quantified using a Qubit 3.0 fluorometer, sized with a Bioanalyzer 2100, and then quantified again using the KAPA Library Quantification kit. Each immunoSEQ 96-well plate was sequenced on its own single-read 150-cycle Illumina NextSeq 550 flow cell. Processing in the source paper ran as follows. Because the immunoSEQ output held only junctional sequences and lacked quality scores, the filtering could not match the filtering applied to full-length reads. To assign V/J genes and CDR3, sequences were annotated using PyIR, a Python wrapper for IgBLAST v1.9, with IMGT germline references. Reads with weak V/J assignments (E-value above 1e-6), missing CDR3, stop codons, out-of-frame junctions, or ambiguous translated residues were removed. A V3J clonotype was defined by an identical inferred V gene, J gene, and CDR3 amino acid sequence. To compute the percentage overlap between repertoires, the number of shared unique clonotypes was divided by the size of the smaller repertoire. Three approaches were used to assess repertoire richness: RTK rarefaction, the Chao1 estimator, and Recon v2.1 estimates of unobserved clonotypes. For all TCRbeta clonotypes obtained by the gDNA method from four donors, generation probabilities were computed with OLGA. TCRdb took over this immuneACCESS table, retaining in-frame rearrangements with V and J assigned. Such tables are incomplete; in checked studies, under half of the missing clones stem from an unresolved V gene, and the remainder is unexplained. That table furnishes V, J and clone size, whereas the DNA furnished D and trimming. The sample table records roughly 2.2 million clones; approximately 95% of these occur just once. The ten largest clonotypes hold around 0.4% of the sample.

On this clone: Its antigen specificity is not known. Per-base qualities were not stored, and no clone one base away is much larger.

The donors were healthy, HIV-negative adults with no recently reported acute infections or vaccinations. Every donor was a Caucasian adult residing in Nashville, Tennessee, USA. Magnetic negative selection was used to enrich CD4+ T cells, after which naive cells were positively selected on CD45RA and the negative fraction became the memory subset. After blood collection by leukapheresis, PBMCs were isolated using Ficoll-Histopaque density gradient centrifugation and then cryopreserved in the vapor phase of liquid nitrogen. Purity and quantity of every magnetically sorted T cell population were checked by analytical flow cytometry. Genomic DNA was isolated from every sorted fraction and measured by UV absorbance on a Nanodrop 2000c. Sequencing input: naive CD4+ T cells from PBMCs. Explained via the paper, the cell subset or site label denotes: CD45RA+ positively selected. The source of this sequence is a young man in good health. Some clones in this sample may be carry-over from other donors' samples.

The nucleotide sequence is given as TGCGCCAGCAGCCAAGTTAGGGGTTGGACTGAAGCTTTCTTT. It specifies CASSQVRGWTEAFF. The chain couples TRBV4-1 to TRBJ1-1; TRBD1 is a weak D gene call, 5 bases matching. V and J are truncated by 1 base and 5 bases respectively, leaving an intervening sequence of 11 bases. CDR1 MGHRA and CDR2 YSYEKL are derived from the germline V gene. Reading from cysteine to phenylalanine, the CDR3 counts 14 amino acids. Left in the record is the CDR3 DNA by itself, 42 bases read in frame from the first base.